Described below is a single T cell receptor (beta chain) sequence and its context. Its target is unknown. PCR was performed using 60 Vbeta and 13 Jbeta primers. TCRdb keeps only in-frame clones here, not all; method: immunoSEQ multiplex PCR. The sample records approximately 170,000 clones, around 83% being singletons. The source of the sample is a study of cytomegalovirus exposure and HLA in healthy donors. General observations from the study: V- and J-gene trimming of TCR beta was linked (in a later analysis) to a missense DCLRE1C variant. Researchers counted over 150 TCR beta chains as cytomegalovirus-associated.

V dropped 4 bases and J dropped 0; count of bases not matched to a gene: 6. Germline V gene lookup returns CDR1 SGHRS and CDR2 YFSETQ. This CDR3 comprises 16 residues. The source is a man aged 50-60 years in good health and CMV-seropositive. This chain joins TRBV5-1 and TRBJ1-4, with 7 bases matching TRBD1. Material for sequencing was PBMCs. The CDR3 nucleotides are TGCGCCAGCAGCGGGACAGATTACCCAACTAATGAAAAACTGTTTTTT. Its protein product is CASSGTDYPTNEKLFF.